What follows describes a single T cell receptor (beta chain). Its target is unknown. The data were produced by immunoSEQ multiplex PCR, yet TCRdb's version contains in-frame clones alone and is incomplete. The sample records about 2 million clones, about 95% being singletons. These data belong to a study of shared clonotypes between healthy human individuals. Study results and caveats: Across subsets, estimated richness was generally greater for naive than for memory populations.

Naivety among CD8 cells was defined by CD45RO negativity and positive CCR7 selection, thereby excluding terminally differentiated effector memory CD45RA+ cells. V dropped 3 bases and J dropped 7 bases, with 8 bases sitting between them. CDR3 length: 12 residues. The germline gives CDR1 SGDLS, CDR2 YYNGEE. This sequence originates from a man between 18 and 29 years old in good health. Sequenced: naive CD8+ T cells sorted from blood. J is TRBJ2-1 and V is TRBV9; D is ambiguous. The CDR3, as DNA: TGTGCCAGCAGCGCGGCGTCAAATGAGCAGTTCTTC. Translated, it gives CASSAASNEQFF.